The rows below give T cell receptor beta chains drawn from one sample of a study of shared clonotypes between healthy human individuals. The repertoire was sequenced with immunoSEQ multiplex PCR; TCRdb's copy has only in-frame clones and lacks some. The table includes some 2,000,000 clones, approximately 95% detected once. The material sequenced was naive CD4+ T cells sorted from blood. The receptor source for this set is a man aged 18 to 35 in good health. Both conserved end residues are part of each CDR3. Fields, in order: D gene, V gene, J gene, clone size, CDR3 length, CDR3 DNA, CDR3 protein. The D gene is left open where the match is weak. Expanded clones get a size class; other rows say once, few or many, or leave the size out.

>-|TRBV12-1|TRBJ2-5|-|16
TGTGCCAGCAGCGGACGACAGGGCCCGGGGGAAGAGACCCAGTACTTC
CASSGRQGPGEETQYF
>-|TRBV30|TRBJ2-5|-|13
TGTGCCTGGAGTGCGGGGTCCAAAGAGACCCAGTACTTC
CAWSAGSKETQYF
>-|TRBV25-1|TRBJ2-1|-|14
TGTGCCAGCAGTGGAGAGTGGGCCTACAATGAGCAGTTCTTC
CASSGEWAYNEQFF
>TRBD2|TRBV7-9|TRBJ2-5|-|15
TGTGCCAGCAGCTTGGATCCGGGGGGACAAGAGACCCAGTACTTC
CASSLDPGGQETQYF
>-|TRBV6-1|TRBJ1-6|-|15
TGTGCCAGCAGTGAAACGAACAGTTTAAATTCACCCCTCCACTTT
CASSETNSLNSPLHF
>TRBD1|TRBV4-3|TRBJ1-6|-|14
TGCGCCAGCAGCCAAGAACAGGGGAACTCACCCCTCCACTTT
CASSQEQGNSPLHF
>-|TRBV7-2|TRBJ1-5|once|13
TGTGCCAGCAGCTTGGGGGGCCCTGGGCCCCAGCATTTT
CASSLGGPGPQHF
>-|TRBV19|TRBJ1-2|-|15
TGTGCCAGTAGTGCAAGGACAGACCCTAACTATGGCTACACCTTC
CASSARTDPNYGYTF
>-|TRBV30|TRBJ1-6|-|17
TGTGCCTGGAGTCGGGACCGGGGTGCTGCCTATAATTCACCCCTCCACTTT
CAWSRDRGAAYNSPLHF
>TRBD1|TRBV10-1|TRBJ2-7|-|19
TGCGCCAGCAGAGATCCTTCCAAAATTTGGGGACAGGTTGTGTTTCGGCAGTACTTC
CASRDPSKIWGQVVFRQYF
>-|TRBV20-1|TRBJ1-4|-|11
TGCAGTGGAGGGTCAAATGAAAAACTGTTTTTT
CSGGSNEKLFF
>-|TRBV5-6|TRBJ2-1|few|15
TGTGCCAGCAGCTTGGGACAGGTATCCTACAATGAGCAGTTCTTC
CASSLGQVSYNEQFF
>-|TRBV4-1|TRBJ2-7|-|15
TGCGCCAGCAGCTCGGCCGGGACACCTCGATACGAGCAGTACTTC
CASSSAGTPRYEQYF
>-|TRBV19|TRBJ1-5|-|15
TGTGCCAGTAGTAGTGGGTCAGGGGGCAATCAGCCCCAGCATTTT
CASSSGSGGNQPQHF
>-|TRBV21-1|TRBJ1-2|-|15
TGTGCCAGCAGCATCAAGGGACAGGATTTATATGGCTACACCTTC
CASSIKGQDLYGYTF
>-|TRBV11-2|TRBJ2-7|once|14
TGTGCCAGCAGCCCCCGGACAGTCCGCTACGAGCAGTACTTC
CASSPRTVRYEQYF
>-|TRBV5-1|TRBJ1-4|-|14
TGCGCCAGCAGCTCGGGAGGGATTAATGAAAAACTGTTTTTT
CASSSGGINEKLFF
>TRBD1|TRBV27|TRBJ1-2|-|15
TGTGCCAGCAGCAAAAGACAGGGACCTAACTATGGCTACACCTTC
CASSKRQGPNYGYTF
>-|TRBV11-2|TRBJ1-1|-|14
TGTGCCAGCAGCTTACAGCCTATGAACACTGAAGCTTTCTTT
CASSLQPMNTEAFF
>TRBD2|TRBV6-4|TRBJ2-1|-|15
TGTGCCAGCAGTGACATGTCTAGCGGGACGGATGAGCAGTTCTTC
CASSDMSSGTDEQFF
>-|TRBV6-6|TRBJ1-4|-|14
TGTGCCAGCAGTCTCAGTCGGGGAGGCGAAAAACTGTTTTTT
CASSLSRGGEKLFF
>-|TRBV7-2|TRBJ1-2|-|14
TGTGCCAGCAGCCTCGGGGCCCCGGTGAATGGCTACACCTTC
CASSLGAPVNGYTF
>TRBD2|TRBV5-4|TRBJ2-1|-|16
TGTGCCAGCAGCTTGCCGGGACTAGCTTCCTACAATGAGCAGTTCTTC
CASSLPGLASYNEQFF
>-|TRBV6-5|TRBJ2-3|-|13
TGTGCCAGCATTGCAGCGACTGGGGATACGCAGTATTTT
CASIAATGDTQYF
>-|TRBV7-8|TRBJ1-2|-|15
TGTGCCAGCAGCGCAACCACCTACGGTTCCTATGGCTACACCTTC
CASSATTYGSYGYTF
>TRBD1|TRBV28|TRBJ2-7|-|12
TGTGCCAGCAGGGGACAGGGGTCCGAGCAGTACTTC
CASRGQGSEQYF
>TRBD2|TRBV9|TRBJ2-7|-|15
TGTGCCAGCAGCTTCTCTAGCGGGGGGGCCTACGAGCAGTACTTC
CASSFSSGGAYEQYF
>TRBD1|TRBV10-2|TRBJ2-3|-|16
TGCGCCAGCAGTGAGTGGACAGGGGTTATCACAGATACGCAGTATTTT
CASSEWTGVITDTQYF
>-|TRBV5-6|TRBJ1-2|-|14
TGTGCCAGCAGCCTAAGAGGGCAGGGGTGGGGCTACACCTTC
CASSLRGQGWGYTF
>-|TRBV9|TRBJ1-3|-|14
TGTGCCAGCAGCGTACAGTCTCTAGGAAACACCATATATTTT
CASSVQSLGNTIYF
>TRBD1|TRBV6-1|TRBJ2-7|-|14
TGTGCCAGCAGTGAAGGACAGGGATCCTACGAGCAGTACTTC
CASSEGQGSYEQYF
>-|TRBV25-1|TRBJ2-7|-|14
TGTGCCAGCAGTGGTAGCGTTAGCTCCTACGAGCAGTACTTC
CASSGSVSSYEQYF
>-|TRBV27|TRBJ2-5|-|12
TGTGCCAGCAGTGGTCCGGGCGAGACCCAGTACTTC
CASSGPGETQYF
>-|TRBV4-2|TRBJ2-3|once|12
TGTGCCAGCAGCCTAGGAAGGGATACGCAGTATTTT
CASSLGRDTQYF
>TRBD2|TRBV6-5|TRBJ2-7|-|15
TGTGCCAGCAGCCCCGGACTAGCGGCCACCTACGAGCAGTACTTC
CASSPGLAATYEQYF
>-|TRBV5-1|TRBJ1-1|few|16
TGCGCCAGCAGCTCCCACCCCGGGACCTTGAACACTGAAGCTTTCTTT
CASSSHPGTLNTEAFF
>-|TRBV5-1|TRBJ1-5|-|16
TGCGCCAGCAGCTTGGGGACACTCTCACAGGGTCAGCCCCAGCATTTT
CASSLGTLSQGQPQHF
>TRBD2|TRBV4-2|TRBJ2-2|-|19
TGTGCCAGCAGCCAACAGGGACTAGCGGGGGGGCCGAGCACCGGGGAGCTGTTTTTT
CASSQQGLAGGPSTGELFF
>-|TRBV5-1|TRBJ2-2|once|14
TGCGCCAGCAGCGCGGGCCCTATCGCCGGGGAGCTGTTTTTT
CASSAGPIAGELFF
>-|TRBV10-3|TRBJ1-3|-|13
TGTGCCATCAGTGAGATTTATGGAAACACCATATATTTT
CAISEIYGNTIYF
>-|TRBV6-6|TRBJ2-7|once|11
TGTGCCAGCAGTTACTCCAGAGAGCAGTACTTC
CASSYSREQYF
>TRBD2|TRBV19|TRBJ2-1|-|14
TGTGCCAGTAGAGGGACTACCCCGGGGGGTGAGCAGTTCTTC
CASRGTTPGGEQFF